The 8 T cell receptor beta chains presented below share a single source sample, sequenced in a study of multiple sclerosis patients with progressive multifocal leukoencephalopathy. The sample's time point: before natalizumab initiation. Method: immunoSEQ multiplex PCR; TCRdb's copy keeps in-frame clones and lacks some. The data hold 25,000 to 30,000 clones, with 88% observed a single time. The sequencing sample was made of PBMCs. Receptor source: a human donor with multiple sclerosis.

In its sample, this clone was seen a few times. The J gene is TRBJ1-3, the V gene TRBV4-1; D may be TRBD1 (5 bases). V lost 0 bases and J 4 bases, leaving 10 bases between the germline ends. CDR1 and CDR2 (germline): MGHRA, YSYEKL. CDR3 length: 15 residues. The DNA for the CDR3 is TGCGCCAGCAGCCAAGATCGGGGGTTCGGAAACACCATATATTTT. Residues: CASSQDRGFGNTIYF.

The chain carries TRBV19 and TRBJ1-4; D is ambiguous. Germline CDR1 reads LNHDA; CDR2 reads SQIVND (reference sequence). V lost 2 bases and J 10 bases, leaving 11 bases between the germline ends. The CDR3 totals 13 residues. The CDR3 DNA reads as TGTGCCAGTAGTATAAGTGGCCCTGGAAAACTGTTTTTT. Translated, it gives CASSISGPGKLFF.

About this clone: The sample has other DNA sequences that encode this CDR3 too. The chain carries TRBV14 and TRBJ2-7, with D tentatively TRBD1 or TRBD2 (5 bases each). The germline V and J ends were trimmed by 4 bases and 5 bases, with 15 bases remaining between them. There are 14 residues in the CDR3. Germline lookup yields CDR1 SGHDN and CDR2 FVKESK. The DNA of the CDR3 is TGTGCCAGCAGCCTCGGGCCGGGGCGGCACGAGCAGTACTTC. This gives the protein CASSLGPGRHEQYF.

The J gene is TRBJ1-2, the V gene TRBV2; D is perhaps TRBD1 (5 bases). This CDR3 is 15 amino acids long. V gave up 7 bases and J gave up 4 bases, with 19 bases separating them. CDR1 and CDR2 from the germline V gene are SNHLY and FYNNEI. The CDR3 loop reads CASIPGEGIIYGYTF. CDR3 DNA: TGTGCCAGCATACCGGGGGAGGGGATTATCTATGGCTACACCTTC.

The chain has TRBV2 and TRBJ2-3; D not resolved. Trimming left V 2 bases short and J 7 bases short, with 22 bases between. The CDR3 has 17 residues. Germline V gene lookup returns CDR1 SNHLY and CDR2 FYNNEI. This CDR3 reads CASSESFDAPLRNTQYF. The DNA of the CDR3 is TGTGCCAGCAGTGAATCCTTCGACGCACCATTACGGAATACGCAGTATTTT.

The chain joins TRBV7-2 to TRBJ1-1, with 7 positions matching TRBD1. Germline V gives CDR1 SGHTA, CDR2 FQGNSA. The CDR3 loop spans 16 amino acids. V shed 2 bases and J 1 base; nucleotides not matched to a gene: 7. CDR3 in amino acids: CASSLQRYRGNTEAFF. The CDR3 DNA reads TGTGCCAGCAGCTTACAGCGTTACAGGGGGAACACTGAAGCTTTCTTT.

CDR3 nucleotides: TGCGCCAGCAGCTTAGGAGACAGGGAGTCCAATGAGCAGTTCTTC. Translating it yields CASSLGDRESNEQFF. The chain is built from TRBV5-1 and TRBJ2-1; the match to TRBD1 covers 7 bases. Germline CDR1 is SGHRS and CDR2 is YFSETQ. The CDR3 runs 15 residues. The J segment lost 6 bases and the V segment lost 2 bases, leaving 8 bases of the junction unmatched.

The chain carries TRBV19 and TRBJ2-3, with D possibly being TRBD1 or TRBD2 (7 bases each). The CDR3 is made up of 18 amino acids. Germline loops: CDR1 LNHDA, CDR2 SQIVND (reference sequence). Trimming left V 7 bases short and J 0 bases short, with 23 bases between. The CDR3 sequence is CASNTPGGVAASTDTQYF. CDR3 bases: TGTGCCAGTAATACACCAGGGGGGGTAGCGGCTAGCACAGATACGCAGTATTTT.